This T cell receptor (beta chain) was identified in a study of shared clonotypes between healthy human individuals. Study as a whole: Researchers drew samples from two women and three men aged 18 to 49.

Note on this clone: Antigen unknown.

CDR1 is SNHLY and CDR2 is FYNNEI in the germline V gene. V was pared by 4 bases and J by 4 bases, with 8 bases between. The CDR3 spans 13 residues. Terminally differentiated effector memory CD45RA+ cells were excluded by CCR7 positive selection of CD45RO-negative cells. Study-wide results and limits: Naive CD4 clonotype sharing across four donors was approximately 5%. Incompleteness in sorted-subset sequencing, despite large depth, was shown by rarefaction.

Original analysis: Filtering differed for immunoSEQ, which gave only junction sequences without quality scores. Measured with immunoSEQ multiplex PCR; TCRdb has only the in-frame clones, and not every one. V and J calls and clone size are copied from that table; D and trimming were computed from the DNA. This repertoire shows around 600,000 clones, approximately 96% found once; its top ten account for over 0.09%. The V call is TRBV2, the J call TRBJ1-5; D gene uncertain. The receptor was isolated from a young woman in good health. The sample comprised naive CD8+ T cells sorted from blood. CDR3 in DNA: TGTGCCAGCAGTGTATGGAAGAATCAGCCCCAGCATTTT. This sequence encodes CASSVWKNQPQHF.